The rows below give T cell receptor beta chains drawn from one sample of a study of vaccination effects on CD4 cells after COVID-19. No cognate antigen is known for these TCRs. Some clones are missing from TCRdb's copy, which holds only in-frame ones; the method was immunoSEQ multiplex PCR. The sample yields tens of thousands of clones, 55% to 85% seen once. The sample in question was CD4+ T cells from PBMCs cultured with HCoV-229E spike peptides, obtained after COVID-19 vaccination. All receptors come from a human donor who received a COVID-19 vaccine. Each CDR3 is given with its conserved first and last residue. The D gene is left open where the match is weak. The size of a clone is reported for some rows only, either as once, few or many, or as a class for expanded clones.

TRBV5-1	TRBD1	-	TRBJ2-3	TGCGCCAGCAGCTTGTTTACAGGGGGCGTGGGCACAGATACGCAGTATTTT	CASSLFTGGVGTDTQYF
TRBV28	-	-	TRBJ1-2	TGTGCCAGCGCCTCCGGCTATGGCTACACCTTC	CASASGYGYTF
TRBV5-6	-	-	TRBJ1-3	TGTGCCAGCAGCCGCCGGGGAGCTGGAAACACCATATATTTT	CASSRRGAGNTIYF
TRBV9	-	-	TRBJ1-4	TGTGCCAGCAGCGTAGGGGCTACTAATGAAAAACTGTTTTTT	CASSVGATNEKLFF
TRBV11-2	-	-	TRBJ2-2	TGTGCCAGCTACGGCGGAGGGACGGGTGGAAAAACCGGGGAGCTGTTTTTT	CASYGGGTGGKTGELFF
TRBV29-1	-	-	TRBJ2-5	TGCAGCGCTCAGACAGCACAAGAGACCCAGTACTTC	CSAQTAQETQYF
TRBV5-6	-	once	TRBJ1-2	TGTGCCAGCTCGAGGGGAGGTAGCTATGGCTACACCTTC	CASSRGGSYGYTF
TRBV3-1/TRBV3-2	-	-	TRBJ1-2	TGTGCCAGCAGCCAACGAGGGGTTGTGAACTATGGCTACACCTTC	CASSQRGVVNYGYTF
TRBV9	TRBD1	-	TRBJ1-2	TGTGCCAGCAGCATGGGACAGGCGGGGTATGGCTACACCTTC	CASSMGQAGYGYTF
TRBV7-8	-	-	TRBJ2-2	TGTGCCAGCAGCTTATTGCAGCTCCTCAGGGGTGTGGGGTCGGAGCTGTTTTTT	CASSLLQLLRGVGSELFF
TRBV19	TRBD1	once	TRBJ2-5	TGTGCCAGTAGTCCCCGGGACAGGGGAGGGACCCAGTACTTC	CASSPRDRGGTQYF
TRBV6-5	-	once	TRBJ2-3	TGTGCCAGCAGTTACGGGGATCGACGGGTAGATACGCAGTATTTT	CASSYGDRRVDTQYF
TRBV7-9	-	-	TRBJ1-2	TGTGCCAGCAGCTTAGACGACAGCGGAGCTAACTATGGCTACACCTTC	CASSLDDSGANYGYTF
TRBV28	-	-	TRBJ1-5	TGTGCCAGCCGTTCGGGGGAGCGGCAGCCCCAGCATTTT	CASRSGERQPQHF
TRBV18	-	-	TRBJ1-3	TGTGCCAGCTCACCAGGAGTAGCCTCTGGAAACACCATATATTTT	CASSPGVASGNTIYF
TRBV7-8	TRBD1	few	TRBJ1-1	TGTGCCAGCAGCAATTCATACCGGGGACAGGGAACTGAAGCTTTCTTT	CASSNSYRGQGTEAFF
TRBV2	-	-	TRBJ1-1	TGTGCCAGCAGTCAAAACGGGGGGGAGAACACTGAAGCTTTCTTT	CASSQNGGENTEAFF